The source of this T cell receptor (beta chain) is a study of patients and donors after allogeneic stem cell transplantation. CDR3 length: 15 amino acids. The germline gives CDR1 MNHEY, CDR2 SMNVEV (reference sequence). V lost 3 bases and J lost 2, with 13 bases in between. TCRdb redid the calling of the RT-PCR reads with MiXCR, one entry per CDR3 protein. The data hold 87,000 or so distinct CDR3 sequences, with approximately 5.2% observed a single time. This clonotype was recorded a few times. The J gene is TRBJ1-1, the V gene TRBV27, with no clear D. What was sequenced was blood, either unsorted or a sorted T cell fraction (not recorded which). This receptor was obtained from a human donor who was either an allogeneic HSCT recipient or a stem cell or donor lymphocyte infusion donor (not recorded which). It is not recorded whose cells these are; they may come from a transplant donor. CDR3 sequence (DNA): TGTGCCAGCAGTTTTTCTTCCCTCGGTAACACTGAAGCTTTCTTT. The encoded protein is CASSFSSLGNTEAFF.